The text below deals with one T cell receptor beta chain. The antigen this receptor binds is unknown. No qualities accompany the bases; no much larger clone lies one base away. Receptor libraries were prepared by the immunoSEQ multiplex PCR assay. TCRdb took this table from immuneACCESS and kept in-frame rearrangements with V and J called. Such tables lack part of the clones; where checked against another copy, unresolved V genes explain under half of the gap, and the rest is unexplained. The table for this sample lists 36,000 or so clones; approximately 90% of them were counted only once. Approximately 0.5% of the sample rests with the top ten. The CDR3 starts with the cysteine, ends with the phenylalanine, and has 15 residues. Only the CDR3 DNA stays, 45 bases, in frame from base 1. The germline V gene encodes CDR1 SGDLS and CDR2 YYNGEE. The junction shows trimming of 4 bases on V and 4 bases on J, plus 17 bases between the germline ends.

This sample stems from a study of T cell changes during pregnancy in multiple sclerosis (dated by TCRdb to between 2018 and 2021). A note on the overall study: The study looked at changes in the T cell repertoire across pregnancy in women with multiple sclerosis.

The specimen was CD4+ T cells from peripheral blood mononuclear cells, collected in the first trimester of pregnancy. This TCR came from a female donor with multiple sclerosis, enrolled in a pregnancy study. The chain couples TRBV9 to TRBJ1-2; 5 matching bases give a weak D call of TRBD1. The CDR3 region reads CASSPRGRGGYGYTF. The bases are TGTGCCAGCAGCCCCCGTGGTAGGGGAGGCTATGGCTACACCTTC.